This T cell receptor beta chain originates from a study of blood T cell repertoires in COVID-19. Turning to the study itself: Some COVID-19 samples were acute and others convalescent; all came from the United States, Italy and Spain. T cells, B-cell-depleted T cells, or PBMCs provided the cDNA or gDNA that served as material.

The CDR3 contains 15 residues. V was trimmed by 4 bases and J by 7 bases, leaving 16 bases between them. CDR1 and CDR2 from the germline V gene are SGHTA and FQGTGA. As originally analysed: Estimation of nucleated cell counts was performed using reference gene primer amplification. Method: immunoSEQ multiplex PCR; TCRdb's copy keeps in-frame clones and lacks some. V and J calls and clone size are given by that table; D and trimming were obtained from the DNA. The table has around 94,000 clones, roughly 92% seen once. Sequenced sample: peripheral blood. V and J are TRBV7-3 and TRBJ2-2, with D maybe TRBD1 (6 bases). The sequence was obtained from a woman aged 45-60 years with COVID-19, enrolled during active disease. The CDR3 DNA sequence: TGTGCCAGCAGCTCACAGGGTTCGCCCAGCGGGGAGCTGTTTTTT. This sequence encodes CASSSQGSPSGELFF.